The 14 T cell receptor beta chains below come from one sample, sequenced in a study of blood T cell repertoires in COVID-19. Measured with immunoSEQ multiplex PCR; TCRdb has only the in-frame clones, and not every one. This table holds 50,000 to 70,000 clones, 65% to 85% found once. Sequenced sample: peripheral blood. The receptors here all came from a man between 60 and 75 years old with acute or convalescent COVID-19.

The CDR3 sequence is CASSEEGPTGELFF. CDR3 sequence (DNA): TGTGCCAGCAGTGAGGAGGGCCCCACCGGGGAGCTGTTTTTT. The V gene is TRBV25-1, the J gene TRBJ2-2, with D maybe TRBD2 (6 bases). This CDR3 is 14 amino acids long. Germline values: CDR1 MGHDK, CDR2 SYGVNS. V gave up 3 bases and J gave up 4 bases, with 9 bases separating them.

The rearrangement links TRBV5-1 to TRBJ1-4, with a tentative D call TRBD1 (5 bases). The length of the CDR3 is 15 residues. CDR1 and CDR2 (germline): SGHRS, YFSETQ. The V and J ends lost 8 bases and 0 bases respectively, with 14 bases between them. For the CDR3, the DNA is TGCGCCAGTTGTCCCGGGGGGGCAACTAATGAAAAACTGTTTTTT. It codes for CASCPGGATNEKLFF.

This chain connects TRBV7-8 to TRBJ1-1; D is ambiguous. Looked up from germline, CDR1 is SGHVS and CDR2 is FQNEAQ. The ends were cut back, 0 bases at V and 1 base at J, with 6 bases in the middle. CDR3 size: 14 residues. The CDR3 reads CASSLASGNTEAFF. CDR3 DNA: TGTGCCAGCAGCTTAGCATCGGGGAACACTGAAGCTTTCTTT.

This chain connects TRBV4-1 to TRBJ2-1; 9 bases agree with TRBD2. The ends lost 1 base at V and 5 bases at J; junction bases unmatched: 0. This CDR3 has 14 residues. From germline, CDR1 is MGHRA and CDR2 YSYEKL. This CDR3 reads CASSQVAGDNEQFF. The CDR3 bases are TGCGCCAGCAGCCAAGTAGCGGGGGACAATGAGCAGTTCTTC.

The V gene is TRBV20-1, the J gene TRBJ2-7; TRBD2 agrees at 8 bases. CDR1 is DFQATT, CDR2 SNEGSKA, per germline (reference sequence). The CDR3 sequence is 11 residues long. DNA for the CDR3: TGCAGCCTACGGGGGGGCTACGAGCAGTACTTC. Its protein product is CSLRGGYEQYF.

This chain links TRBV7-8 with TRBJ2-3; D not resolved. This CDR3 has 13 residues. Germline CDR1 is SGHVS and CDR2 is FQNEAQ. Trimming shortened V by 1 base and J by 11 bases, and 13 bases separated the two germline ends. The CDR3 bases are TGTGCCAGCAGCTTAGGACTTTATCAGCAGCAGTATTTT. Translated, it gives CASSLGLYQQQYF.

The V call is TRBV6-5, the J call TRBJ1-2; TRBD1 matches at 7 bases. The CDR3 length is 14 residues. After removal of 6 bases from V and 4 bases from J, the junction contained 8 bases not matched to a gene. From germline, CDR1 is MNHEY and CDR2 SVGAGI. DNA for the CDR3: TGTGCCAGCAGACAGGGGCCCCTCGGCTATGGCTACACCTTC. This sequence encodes CASRQGPLGYGYTF.

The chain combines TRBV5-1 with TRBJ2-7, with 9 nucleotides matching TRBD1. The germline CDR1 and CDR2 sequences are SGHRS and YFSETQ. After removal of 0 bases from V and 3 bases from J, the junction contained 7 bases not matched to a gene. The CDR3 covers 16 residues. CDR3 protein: CASSLVTGGAGYEQYF. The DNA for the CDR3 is TGCGCCAGCAGCTTGGTCACAGGGGGCGCAGGCTACGAGCAGTACTTC.

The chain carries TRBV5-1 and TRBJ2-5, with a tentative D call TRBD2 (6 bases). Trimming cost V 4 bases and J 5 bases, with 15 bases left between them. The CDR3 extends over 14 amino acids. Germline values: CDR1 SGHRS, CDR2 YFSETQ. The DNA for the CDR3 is TGCGCCAGCAGCGGGGACGGGGGACGGGAGACCCAGTACTTC. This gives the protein CASSGDGGRETQYF.

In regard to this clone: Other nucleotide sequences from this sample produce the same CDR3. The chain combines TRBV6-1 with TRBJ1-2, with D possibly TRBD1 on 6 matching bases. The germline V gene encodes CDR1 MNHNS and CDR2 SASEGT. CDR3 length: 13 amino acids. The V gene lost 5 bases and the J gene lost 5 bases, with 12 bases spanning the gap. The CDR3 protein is CASSSDRPYGYTF. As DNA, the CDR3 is TGTGCCAGCAGTTCCGACAGGCCTTATGGCTACACCTTC.

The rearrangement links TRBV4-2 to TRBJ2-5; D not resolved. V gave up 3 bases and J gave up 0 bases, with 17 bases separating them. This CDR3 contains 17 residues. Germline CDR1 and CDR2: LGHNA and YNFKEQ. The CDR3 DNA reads TGTGCCAGCAGCCAGGATAGACTGAAGTTGTACCAAGAGACCCAGTACTTC. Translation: CASSQDRLKLYQETQYF.

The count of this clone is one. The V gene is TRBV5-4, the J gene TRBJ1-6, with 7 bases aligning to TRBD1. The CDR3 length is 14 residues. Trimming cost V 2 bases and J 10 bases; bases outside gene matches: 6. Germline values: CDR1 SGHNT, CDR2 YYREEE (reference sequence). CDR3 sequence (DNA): TGTGCCAGCAGCTTACAGGGGACCGACTCACCCCTCCACTTT. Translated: CASSLQGTDSPLHF.

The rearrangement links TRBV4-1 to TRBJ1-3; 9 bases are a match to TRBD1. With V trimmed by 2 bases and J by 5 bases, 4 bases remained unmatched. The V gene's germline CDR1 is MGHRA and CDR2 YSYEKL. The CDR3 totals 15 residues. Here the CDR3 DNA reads TGCGCCAGCAGCCAAATGACAGGGGGTAGAAACACCATATATTTT. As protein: CASSQMTGGRNTIYF.

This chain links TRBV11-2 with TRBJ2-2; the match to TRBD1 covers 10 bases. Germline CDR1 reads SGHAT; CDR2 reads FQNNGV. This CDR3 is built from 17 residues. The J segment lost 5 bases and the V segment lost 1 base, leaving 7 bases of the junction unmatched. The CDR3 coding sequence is TGTGCCAGCAGCTTAGTTAGAGGGACAGGGGCAACCGGGGAGCTGTTTTTT. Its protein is CASSLVRGTGATGELFF.